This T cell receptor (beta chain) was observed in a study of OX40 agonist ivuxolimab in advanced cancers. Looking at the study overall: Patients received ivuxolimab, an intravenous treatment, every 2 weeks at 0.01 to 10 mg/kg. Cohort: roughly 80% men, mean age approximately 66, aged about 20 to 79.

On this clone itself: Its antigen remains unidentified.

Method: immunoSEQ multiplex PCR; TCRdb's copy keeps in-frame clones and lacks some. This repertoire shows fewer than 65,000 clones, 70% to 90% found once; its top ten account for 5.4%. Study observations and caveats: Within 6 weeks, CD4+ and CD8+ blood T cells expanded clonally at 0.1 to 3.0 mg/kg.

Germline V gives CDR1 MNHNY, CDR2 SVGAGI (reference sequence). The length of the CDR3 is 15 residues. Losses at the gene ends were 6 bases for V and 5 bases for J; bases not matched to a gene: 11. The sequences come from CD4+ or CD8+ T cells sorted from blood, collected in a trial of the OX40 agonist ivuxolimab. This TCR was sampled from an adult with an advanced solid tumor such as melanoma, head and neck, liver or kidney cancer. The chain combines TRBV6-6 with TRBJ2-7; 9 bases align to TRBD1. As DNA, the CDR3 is TGTGCCAGCAGCAATTACGGACAGGGGAGGGACGAGCAGTACTTC. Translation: CASSNYGQGRDEQYF.